Listed below are T cell receptor beta chains from one sample, sequenced in a study of identical twins. In TCRdb, the 5' RACE reads were re-called with MiXCR into one record per CDR3 protein. Of roughly 490,000 distinct CDR3 sequences in the sample, approximately 15% were seen once. The same specimen was also included in a second study, on yellow fever vaccine responses in identical twins.

Sequenced: CD4+ T cells sorted from blood. These receptor sequences come from a woman between 18 and 30 years old in good health. Both conserved end residues are part of each CDR3. A D gene is named only where the DNA matches it firmly. Some rows have no size entry. The others give once, few or many, or a class for an expanded clone.

TGTGCCTGGACATTCCACAATGAGCAGTTCTTC | CAWTFHNEQFF | - | many | TRBJ2-1 | TRBV30
TGTGCCAGCAGTCGCCGGGGCGCGATTTCAGGCTACACCTTC | CASSRRGAISGYTF | - | few | TRBJ1-2 | TRBV12-3/TRBV12-4
TGCGCCAGCAGCTGGACGGTCTCTGGGGCCAACGTCCTGACTTTC | CASSWTVSGANVLTF | - | - | TRBJ2-6 | TRBV5-1
TGTGCCAGCGCTCAGGTGACGGATACGCAGTATTTT | CASAQVTDTQYF | - | many | TRBJ2-3 | TRBV28
TGTGCCAGTCTTTCCGGGACAGGGTTTTATCAGCCCCAGCATTTT | CASLSGTGFYQPQHF | TRBD1 | - | TRBJ1-5 | TRBV6-2/TRBV6-3
TGTGCCATCAGGGAGAGGGGAGGGACAGGAGATTACGAGCAGTACTTC | CAIRERGGTGDYEQYF | - | many | TRBJ2-7 | TRBV10-3
TGTGTGACCCTGGGAGGAGAGACCGGGGAGCTGTTTTTT | CVTLGGETGELFF | - | - | TRBJ2-2 | TRBV12-3/TRBV12-4
TGTGCCACCAGTGCGATCATTGGGACAGCGGGCCAGGCGCCTTCGGGCACGCAGTATTTT | CATSAIIGTAGQAPSGTQYF | - | - | TRBJ2-3 | TRBV24-1
TGTGCCAGCAGCTTAGTCGAACAAGACATTCAGTACTTC | CASSLVEQDIQYF | - | many | TRBJ2-4 | TRBV7-9
TGCGCCAGCAGCGCGGCCCCAGTCAGCACAGATACGCAGTATTTT | CASSAAPVSTDTQYF | - | - | TRBJ2-3 | TRBV5-1
TGTGCCAGCTCACCAATGTCAGGGACGTCCCACGAGCAGTACTTC | CASSPMSGTSHEQYF | - | - | TRBJ2-7 | TRBV18
TGTGCCAGCAGCAAACGGGACGGATCACCACTTAATTCACCCCTCCACTTT | CASSKRDGSPLNSPLHF | - | few | TRBJ1-6 | TRBV12-3/TRBV12-4
TGTGCCAGCAGGCCCCCAAGAATCGACAGGGACAACGAGCAGTACTTC | CASRPPRIDRDNEQYF | TRBD1 | - | TRBJ2-7 | TRBV28
TGTGCCAGCAGGAAAATAGACAGGGGGCAGTACGGGGAGCTGTTTTTT | CASRKIDRGQYGELFF | TRBD1 | - | TRBJ2-2 | TRBV28
TGTGCCAGCAGCTATATAGGGACAAACTCCTACGAGCAGTACTTC | CASSYIGTNSYEQYF | - | - | TRBJ2-7 | TRBV11-2
TGTGCCAGCAGCATTTCGACAGGGCTAGTATATAGCAATCAGCCCCAGCATTTT | CASSISTGLVYSNQPQHF | TRBD1 | many | TRBJ1-5 | TRBV11-2
TGCGCCAGCTCCCGACTAGCGCACTCCTACAATGAGCAGTTCTTC | CASSRLAHSYNEQFF | TRBD2 | - | TRBJ2-1 | TRBV10-2
TGTGCCAGCAGCAACGGGACAGGCCGCGACAATGAGCAGTTCTTC | CASSNGTGRDNEQFF | - | - | TRBJ2-1 | TRBV21-1
TGTGCCAGCAGCCAACTGAATCAGCCCCAGCATTTT | CASSQLNQPQHF | - | few | TRBJ1-5 | TRBV3-1
TGTGCCAGCAGCTCCCCTAGCGGGATAGCCAAAAACATTCAGTACTTC | CASSSPSGIAKNIQYF | TRBD2 | few | TRBJ2-4 | TRBV5-4
TGCGCCAGCAGCTTGGGGACAGGGGTGGGCTACGAGCAGTACTTC | CASSLGTGVGYEQYF | TRBD1 | - | TRBJ2-7 | TRBV5-1
TGTGCCAGCACCAACCGGGACACTGAAAACATTCAGTACTTC | CASTNRDTENIQYF | - | - | TRBJ2-4 | TRBV28
TGTGCCAGCAGCCTAGCGGAACCCACCACCGGGGAGCTGTTTTTT | CASSLAEPTTGELFF | TRBD2 | - | TRBJ2-2 | TRBV27
TGTGCCAGCAGCCAAGGACAGAAGAACACTGAAGCTTTCTTT | CASSQGQKNTEAFF | - | few | TRBJ1-1 | TRBV3-1
TGTGCCAGCAGCTTTGGGAACACTGAAGCTTTCTTT | CASSFGNTEAFF | - | many | TRBJ1-1 | TRBV12-3/TRBV12-4
TGTGCCAGCAGTTCTCGGCCTAACTATGGCTACACCTTC | CASSSRPNYGYTF | - | - | TRBJ1-2 | TRBV6-2/TRBV6-3
TGTGCCAGCTTGGTGCAGGGAGATTCACCCCTCCACTTT | CASLVQGDSPLHF | - | - | TRBJ1-6 | TRBV2
TGTGCCAGCAGTCGCGCCCAGTGGACAGGGGGCGTTGAGCAGTTCTTC | CASSRAQWTGGVEQFF | TRBD1 | few | TRBJ2-1 | TRBV3-1
TGTGCCAGCAGTTCCAACTCCCGACTAGCTCAACATAGCACAGATACGCAGTATTTT | CASSSNSRLAQHSTDTQYF | TRBD2 | few | TRBJ2-3 | TRBV2
TGTGCCACTCGGGACATAGACTACGAGCAGTACTTC | CATRDIDYEQYF | - | few | TRBJ2-7 | TRBV10-3
TGTGCCAGCAGCCCTGGACGGAGGCCTTACGAGCAGTACTTC | CASSPGRRPYEQYF | - | few | TRBJ2-7 | TRBV11-1
TGTGCCAGCAGTCCTATCACCCCCGGGGAGCTGTTTTTT | CASSPITPGELFF | - | - | TRBJ2-2 | TRBV28
TGTGCCAGCACCGGGACAGGAGGGTCACCCCTCCACTTT | CASTGTGGSPLHF | TRBD1 | - | TRBJ1-6 | TRBV5-6
TGTGCCAGCAGCCCCGGGGGCTCGGGAGATACGCAGTATTTT | CASSPGGSGDTQYF | - | few | TRBJ2-3 | TRBV7-2
TGCAGTGCTAGAGATGGCCCGCGAGGCACAGATACGCAGTATTTT | CSARDGPRGTDTQYF | - | few | TRBJ2-3 | TRBV20-1
TGTGCCAGCAGCGGACTTAGGGGAGCCGGGGAGCTGTTTTTT | CASSGLRGAGELFF | - | few | TRBJ2-2 | TRBV9
TGTGCCACCAGTGATCTCGGTGATAGCGGGAGAGGGTATGAGCAGTTCTTC | CATSDLGDSGRGYEQFF | TRBD2 | few | TRBJ2-1 | TRBV24-1
TGCAGCGGACGGACAGGGACTACCTACGAGCAGTACTTC | CSGRTGTTYEQYF | - | few | TRBJ2-7 | TRBV29-1
TGTGCCAGCAGCCGAAGAGGAAAGGACAGGGGCATGAACACTGAAGCTTTCTTT | CASSRRGKDRGMNTEAFF | TRBD1 | few | TRBJ1-1 | TRBV3-1
TGCGCCAGCAGCTCGCCCCCAGAGTCCTATGGCTACACCTTC | CASSSPPESYGYTF | - | few | TRBJ1-2 | TRBV10-2
TGCGCCAGCAGTGAGTTTGGGACTAGTGTCAATGAGCAGTTCTTC | CASSEFGTSVNEQFF | TRBD2 | - | TRBJ2-1 | TRBV10-2
TGTGCCTGGAGTGATAGGGAGACCCAGTACTTC | CAWSDRETQYF | - | - | TRBJ2-5 | TRBV30
TGCAGTGTGGTAGCGGACTCCACAGATACGCAGTATTTT | CSVVADSTDTQYF | - | - | TRBJ2-3 | TRBV20-1
TGCAGTGCTAAAAGGAGGGATCTCTCCTATAATTCACCCCTCCACTTT | CSAKRRDLSYNSPLHF | - | - | TRBJ1-6 | TRBV20-1
TGTGCCAGCAGCTTAGCGAGGGGGCCTAGAAGCACAGATACGCAGTATTTT | CASSLARGPRSTDTQYF | TRBD1 | - | TRBJ2-3 | TRBV7-2
TGTGCCATCAGTGATGGTCAGCCCTGGAGCAATCAGCCCCAGCATTTT | CAISDGQPWSNQPQHF | - | many | TRBJ1-5 | TRBV10-3